The 25 T cell receptor beta chains presented below share a single source sample, sequenced in a study of cytomegalovirus exposure and HLA in healthy donors. Primers for the PCR totalled 60 Vbeta and 13 Jbeta. Profiled with immunoSEQ multiplex PCR; TCRdb holds only in-frame clones, not every one. The sample has some 120,000 clones; around 70% are singletons. Material: PBMCs. The receptors come from a man aged 25-45 years in good health and CMV-seropositive.

This clone was found once. J is TRBJ2-7 and V is TRBV14; TRBD1 is a possible D gene (5 bases). Deletions cut 3 bases from V and 0 bases from J, with 18 bases between. From germline, CDR1 is SGHDN and CDR2 FVKESK. This CDR3 has 17 residues. The CDR3: CASSHSDRQKSSYEQYF. For the CDR3, the DNA is TGTGCCAGCAGCCACAGTGACCGACAGAAGAGCTCCTACGAGCAGTACTTC.

The gene calls are TRBV6-1 and TRBJ2-7, with D maybe TRBD1 (6 bases). Per the germline V gene, CDR1 is MNHNS and CDR2 is SASEGT. Trimming shortened V by 4 bases and J by 2 bases, and 24 bases separated the two germline ends. The CDR3 sequence is 18 residues long. CDR3 protein: CASSVYLVFRGPPYEQYF. CDR3 bases: TGTGCCAGCAGTGTTTACCTAGTTTTCAGGGGCCCCCCCTACGAGCAGTACTTC.

This chain connects TRBV5-1 to TRBJ2-1, with a tentative D call TRBD1 (6 bases). The germline gives CDR1 SGHRS, CDR2 YFSETQ. The CDR3 length is 14 residues. V shed 4 bases and J shed 3 bases, with 11 bases lying between them. CDR3: CASSPRDNYNEQFF. As DNA, the CDR3 is TGCGCCAGCAGCCCGAGGGACAACTACAATGAGCAGTTCTTC. Drawing the rest from reference TRBV5-1 and TRBJ2-1, the complete variable domain is KAGVTQTPRYLIKTRGQQVTLSCSPISGHRSVSWYQQTPGQGLQFLFEYFSETQRNKGNFPGRFSGRQFSNSRSEMNVSTLELGDSALYLCASSPRDNYNEQFFGPGTRLTVL.

The chain employs TRBV7-6 and TRBJ2-1, with TRBD2 matching over 7 bases. The CDR3 spans 16 residues. The J segment lost 4 bases and the V segment lost 5 bases, leaving 11 bases of the junction unmatched. The germline gives CDR1 SGHVS, CDR2 FNYEAQ. CDR3 DNA: TGTGCCAGCAGCCCCCGGATAGCGGGCGCATACAATGAGCAGTTCTTC. This codes for CASSPRIAGAYNEQFF. The full variable domain, rest sourced from reference TRBV7-6 and TRBJ2-1, is GAGVSQSPRYKVTKRGQDVALRCDPISGHVSLYWYRQALGQGPEFLTYFNYEAQQDKSGLPNDRFSAERPEGSISTLTIQRTEQRDSAMYRCASSPRIAGAYNEQFFGPGTRLTVL.

CDR3 bases: TGTGCCAGCAGCTTACTGGGACAGGGCAGCGGGGAGCTGTTTTTT. The encoded protein is CASSLLGQGSGELFF. The chain combines TRBV7-3 with TRBJ2-2; TRBD1 matches 9 bases. V dropped 2 bases and J dropped 7; count of bases not matched to a gene: 5. The CDR3 has 15 residues. Per the germline V gene, CDR1 is SGHTA and CDR2 is FQGTGA.

V usage is TRBV7-2 and J usage is TRBJ2-7; no clear D gene. CDR1 is SGHTA and CDR2 is FQGNSA in the germline V gene. Trimming took off 3 bases at V and 10 bases at J, with 13 bases between the two ends. This CDR3 region has 12 residues. The CDR3 here is CASSLGRARQYF. The CDR3 nucleotides read TGTGCCAGCAGCTTGGGCCGCGCGCGACAGTACTTC. The whole variable domain, remainder taken from reference TRBV7-2 and TRBJ2-7, is GAGVSQSPSNKVTEKGKDVELRCDPISGHTALYWYRQSLGQGLEFLIYFQGNSAPDKSGLPSDRFSAERTGGSVSTLTIQRTQQEDSAVYLCASSLGRARQYFGPGTRLTVT.

The chain carries TRBV6-4 and TRBJ1-2; no definite D call. The length of the CDR3 is 14 residues. The V and J ends lost 4 bases and 8 bases respectively, with 17 bases between them. CDR1 is MRHNA and CDR2 is SNTAGT in the germline V gene. This CDR3 reads CASSAEGRSGGYTF. CDR3 bases: TGTGCCAGCAGTGCCGAGGGTCGATCGGGAGGCTACACCTTC.

This clone was found once. CDR3 DNA: TGTGCCAGCAGCCTTAAACCGGGACTAGCGGGAGGACGGGAGCAGTTCTTC. It encodes CASSLKPGLAGGREQFF. The gene calls are TRBV7-8 and TRBJ2-1, with TRBD2 matching 15 bases. CDR3 length: 17 amino acids. V trimming: 5 bases; J trimming: 10 bases; junction bases outside the gene matches: 12. The germline V gene encodes CDR1 SGHVS and CDR2 FQNEAQ.

The chain uses TRBV4-1 and TRBJ2-7; D call uncertain. The germline CDR1 and CDR2 sequences are MGHRA and YSYEKL. Trimming cost V 2 bases and J 3 bases, with 14 bases left between them. This CDR3 has 15 amino acids. This chain's CDR3 is CASSQRLGPGYEQYF. CDR3 nucleotides: TGCGCCAGCAGCCAACGACTGGGTCCTGGCTACGAGCAGTACTTC.

The chain combines TRBV6-1 with TRBJ1-2, with TRBD1 identical over 11 bases. Germline V gene data show CDR1 as MNHNS and CDR2 as SASEGT. The CDR3 is made up of 17 amino acids. After removal of 0 bases from V and 6 bases from J, the junction contained 9 bases not matched to a gene. The CDR3 DNA is TGTGCCAGCAGTGAAGCTAGGACAGGGGGCGGGTTGGATGGCTACACCTTC. Amino acid sequence: CASSEARTGGGLDGYTF.

This clone has more than one count but fewer than ten. The rearrangement uses TRBV11-3 and TRBJ2-7; D is perhaps TRBD2 (6 bases). This CDR3 region has 13 residues. Germline assignment: CDR1 SGHNT and CDR2 YENEEA. V was trimmed by 2 bases and J by 4 bases, leaving 9 bases between them. DNA for the CDR3: TGTGCCAGCAGCTTAACGGGAGATTACGAGCAGTACTTC. Residues: CASSLTGDYEQYF.

J is TRBJ2-5 and V is TRBV29-1, with TRBD1 matching over 8 bases. J was trimmed by 5 bases and V by 7 bases; bases with no gene match: 12. The CDR3 totals 14 residues. Germline CDR1 SQVTM, CDR2 ANQGSEA. Written as DNA, the CDR3 is TGCAGCGCTGGCGGGACAGGCACGGCGGAGACCCAGTACTTC. Protein sequence: CSAGGTGTAETQYF. Complete variable domain (other parts from reference TRBV29-1 and TRBJ2-5): SAVISQKPSRDICQRGTSLTIQCQVDSQVTMMFWYRQQPGQSLTLIATANQGSEATYESGFVIDKFPISRPNLTFSTLTVSNMSPEDSSIYLCSAGGTGTAETQYFGPGTRLLVL.

CDR3 region: CASSLAGWSSGSVGNIQYF. The CDR3 DNA reads as TGCGCCAGCAGCTTGGCGGGTTGGTCTAGCGGGAGCGTCGGAAACATTCAGTACTTC. V usage is TRBV5-1 and J usage is TRBJ2-4; 10 bases agree with TRBD2. Looked up from germline, CDR1 is SGHRS and CDR2 is YFSETQ. The CDR3 is 19 amino acids. The V and J ends lost 0 bases and 6 bases, in that order; junction bases with no gene match: 15.

The chain recombines TRBV9 with TRBJ1-1; D unresolved. This CDR3 is 16 amino acids long. Germline V gene data show CDR1 as SGDLS and CDR2 as YYNGEE. The V and J ends lost 0 bases and 4 bases respectively, with 16 bases between them. CDR3 sequence (DNA): TGTGCCAGCAGCGTAGCTCCGAGGGTCGGTGGCACTGAAGCTTTCTTT. This encodes CASSVAPRVGGTEAFF.

The chain uses TRBV19 and TRBJ2-1, with 10 bases fitting TRBD2. This CDR3 spans 15 amino acids. CDR1 and CDR2 (germline): LNHDA, SQIVND (reference sequence). J gave up 8 bases and V 4 bases, and 8 bases lay outside the gene matches. In DNA form, the CDR3 reads TGTGCCAGTAGTACTAGCGGGAGTGTTGCCGATGAGCAGTTCTTC. This sequence encodes CASSTSGSVADEQFF.

This clone was seen only a few times. This chain uses TRBV28 with TRBJ2-1, with 8 bases matching TRBD1. V lost 5 bases and J lost 1; bases outside the gene matches: 10. Germline CDR1 reads MDHEN; CDR2 reads SYDVKM. This CDR3 spans 17 amino acids. CDR3 sequence: CASSQTSGTGSYNEQFF. The CDR3 DNA reads TGTGCCAGCAGTCAAACATCCGGGACAGGTTCCTACAATGAGCAGTTCTTC.

V is TRBV6-5 and J is TRBJ2-1; no definite D call. V was trimmed by 6 bases and J by 0 bases, leaving 12 bases between them. Germline CDR1 is MNHEY and CDR2 is SVGAGI. CDR3 length: 15 residues. The CDR3 DNA reads TGTGCCAGCAGCCCGATTAGTAGCTCCTACAATGAGCAGTTCTTC. Its protein is CASSPISSSYNEQFF.

This chain connects TRBV19 to TRBJ1-2; the match to TRBD1 covers 8 bases. Germline CDR1 LNHDA, CDR2 SQIVND (reference sequence). After removal of 10 bases from V and 7 bases from J, the junction contained 14 bases not matched to a gene. This CDR3 is 14 amino acids long. The CDR3 spells CATRAGRGPVGYTF. CDR3 nucleotides: TGTGCCACCCGGGCGGGCAGGGGGCCCGTTGGCTACACCTTC.

The rearrangement links TRBV18 to TRBJ2-7; a possible D gene is TRBD1 (6 bases). V lost 6 bases to trimming and J lost 4 bases, with 19 bases between them. Germline V gene lookup returns CDR1 KGHSH and CDR2 LQKENI. CDR3 length: 15 amino acids. The CDR3 DNA sequence: TGTGCCAGCTCGCGGGCAAATACAGGGATATACGAGCAGTACTTC. Its protein product is CASSRANTGIYEQYF.

The rearrangement links TRBV5-4 to TRBJ1-1, with a tentative D call TRBD1 (6 bases). Per the germline V gene, CDR1 is SGHNT and CDR2 is YYREEE (reference sequence). The CDR3 length is 13 residues. Trimming shortened V by 4 bases and J by 8 bases, and 15 bases separated the two germline ends. Here the CDR3 DNA reads TGTGCCAGCAGCGGGGCAGCAGGGGTGGAAGCTTTCTTT. It yields the protein CASSGAAGVEAFF.

V is TRBV30 and J is TRBJ2-7, with 16 bases fitting TRBD2. The CDR3 is made up of 15 amino acids. J lost 6 bases, V lost 5 bases, and 7 bases had no gene match. Germline V gene sequence: CDR1 GTSNPN, CDR2 SVGIG (reference sequence). The CDR3 bases are TGTGCCTGGGGGGGACTAGCGGGAGGGCCGAGCGAGCAGTACTTC. Translation gives CAWGGLAGGPSEQYF.

The gene calls are TRBV19 and TRBJ2-5, with 8 nucleotides matching TRBD2. Germline loops: CDR1 LNHDA, CDR2 SQIVND (reference sequence). The CDR3 sequence is 14 residues long. V shed 5 bases and J 5 bases; nucleotides not matched to a gene: 7. The CDR3 sequence: CASSGETSVETQYF. CDR3 bases: TGTGCCAGTAGTGGGGAGACTAGCGTGGAGACCCAGTACTTC.

This clone was seen a few times. V and J are TRBV5-4 and TRBJ2-1, with 11 bases lining up with TRBD1. CDR3 length: 15 amino acids. Germline V CDR1 and CDR2: SGHNT, YYREEE (reference sequence). Losses at the gene ends were 4 bases for V and 7 bases for J; bases not matched to a gene: 7. CDR3 sequence reads: CASSLGQGARNEQFF. The CDR3 bases are TGTGCCAGCAGCCTCGGACAGGGGGCAAGAAATGAGCAGTTCTTC.

The chain carries TRBV6-1 and TRBJ2-3; D remains unclear. Trimming took off 1 base at V and 5 bases at J, with 7 bases between the two ends. Germline V gene lookup returns CDR1 MNHNS and CDR2 SASEGT. This CDR3 contains 13 residues. CDR3 nucleotide sequence: TGTGCCAGCAGTGAAGTCTATCGAGATACGCAGTATTTT. This encodes CASSEVYRDTQYF.

The rearrangement uses TRBV11-2 and TRBJ1-1; D is unresolved. V was pared by 1 base and J by 1 base, with 13 bases between. This CDR3 spans 16 amino acids. Germline V lookup: CDR1 SGHAT, CDR2 FQNNGV. The CDR3 protein is CASSLGGGLQNTEAFF. Written as DNA, the CDR3 is TGTGCCAGCAGCTTAGGGGGAGGACTGCAGAACACTGAAGCTTTCTTT. Based on the CDR3 plus reference TRBV11-2 and TRBJ1-1, the full variable domain is EAGVAQSPRYKIIEKRQSVAFWCNPISGHATLYWYQQILGQGPKLLIQFQNNGVVDDSQLPKDRFSAERLKGVDSTLKIQPAKLEDSAVYLCASSLGGGLQNTEAFFGQGTRLTVV.